This T cell receptor (beta chain) was sequenced during a study of cytomegalovirus exposure and HLA in healthy donors. Study-level background: Out of about 190 million T cells, an earlier analysis found over 90 million unique TCR beta sequences in total. Study findings and constraints: CMV serostatus was the only recorded immune exposure for donors. In vitro experiments confirmed that a few CMV-associated chains were specific for CMV antigens.

This clone was seen only once. Antigen unknown. PCR employed 60 Vbeta and 13 Jbeta primers. TCRdb's copy holds only in-frame clones and misses some; the assay was immunoSEQ multiplex PCR. The table shows about 110,000 clones, with 65% to 75% occurring only once. The trim removed 1 base at V and 2 bases at J, leaving 8 bases unmatched. Germline CDR1 and CDR2: LGHNA and YSLEER. The CDR3 is 17 amino acids. The chain joins TRBV4-3 to TRBJ2-7; TRBD1 matches at 10 bases. The receptor was derived from a man under 40 in good health and CMV-seropositive. Sequenced: PBMCs. The CDR3 DNA reads as TGCGCCAGCAGCCAAGTCAGGGCTGGGACAGGGGCCTACGAGCAGTACTTC. It yields the protein CASSQVRAGTGAYEQYF.